The clone carrying this T cell receptor (beta chain) was found once. This entry is derived from a study of blood T cell repertoires in COVID-19. Trimming removed 3 bases from V and 8 bases from J; junction bases left unmatched: 2. CDR3 length equals 13 residues. Germline V gives CDR1 KGHDR, CDR2 SFDVKD. In the original workflow: By means of reference gene primer amplification, nucleated cell counts were estimated. The table came from immunoSEQ multiplex PCR; TCRdb's copy has only in-frame clones and leaves some out. V, J and clone size are those of that table, while D and trimming were read from the DNA. In the table there are about 350,000 clones, 89% of which are singletons.

The clonotype was recovered from a woman in her fifties or sixties with COVID-19, enrolled during active disease. The rearrangement joins TRBV24-1 to TRBJ2-1; 8 bases line up with TRBD2. Sequenced: peripheral blood. The CDR3 bases are TGTGCCACCAGTGATGTAGCGGGGCATGAGCAGTTCTTC. Translating gives CATSDVAGHEQFF.